Listed below are T cell receptor beta chains from one sample, sequenced in a study of T cell responses to AZD1222 COVID-19 vaccine. Assay used: immunoSEQ multiplex PCR; TCRdb lists only in-frame clones, some missing. The table lists 120,000 to 150,000 clones, 90% of them singletons. The sequencing here drew on peripheral blood, taken 28 days after the second AZD1222 dose. These receptors originate from an adult who received the AZD1222 COVID-19 vaccine. The CDR3 runs from the conserved cysteine through the conserved F or W. A D gene is named only where the DNA matches it firmly. Size is stated for part of the rows, as once, few or many counts, or as a class when the clone is expanded.

J gene: TRBJ2-3
D gene: NA
clone size: NA
V gene: TRBV12-3/TRBV12-4
CDR3 DNA: TGTGCCAGCAGCCAGGCCCGCACAGATACGCAGTATTTT
CDR3 protein: CASSQARTDTQYF

J gene: TRBJ1-4
D gene: NA
clone size: once
V gene: TRBV25-1
CDR3 DNA: TGTGCCAGCAGTGAGACCAGTGCCGGGGATGAAAAACTGTTTTTT
CDR3 protein: CASSETSAGDEKLFF

J gene: TRBJ1-2
D gene: NA
clone size: NA
V gene: TRBV10-3
CDR3 DNA: TGTGCCATCAGTGAGTCCGGGTATGGCTACACCTTC
CDR3 protein: CAISESGYGYTF

J gene: TRBJ1-1
D gene: TRBD1
clone size: once
V gene: TRBV30
CDR3 DNA: TGTGCCTGGAGACAGGGGACGAACACTGAAGCTTTCTTT
CDR3 protein: CAWRQGTNTEAFF

J gene: TRBJ2-1
D gene: NA
clone size: NA
V gene: TRBV19
CDR3 DNA: TGTGCCAGTAGTATAGGGGCAGGGAGCTCCTACAATGAGCAGTTCTTC
CDR3 protein: CASSIGAGSSYNEQFF

J gene: TRBJ1-3
D gene: NA
clone size: NA
V gene: TRBV6-5
CDR3 DNA: TGTGCCACCTCATCTGGAAACACCATATATTTT
CDR3 protein: CATSSGNTIYF

J gene: TRBJ2-1
D gene: TRBD2
clone size: NA
V gene: TRBV19
CDR3 DNA: TGTGCCAGTAGTATAGGGGGGGGACTAGCGAGTGAGCAGTTCTTC
CDR3 protein: CASSIGGGLASEQFF

J gene: TRBJ1-5
D gene: NA
clone size: NA
V gene: TRBV2
CDR3 DNA: TGTGCCAGCACACAAAGTCCCGGGTTAGATAGCAATCAGCCCCAGCATTTT
CDR3 protein: CASTQSPGLDSNQPQHF

J gene: TRBJ2-1
D gene: TRBD2
clone size: few
V gene: TRBV5-1
CDR3 DNA: TGCGCCAGCAGCCCGAATCCTCTAGCGGGGGGGTTCAATGAGCAGTTCTTC
CDR3 protein: CASSPNPLAGGFNEQFF

J gene: TRBJ1-2
D gene: NA
clone size: NA
V gene: TRBV7-8
CDR3 DNA: TGTGCCAGCAGCCCCCGCACTGTCTCCGGGACCGCCTATGGCTACACCTTC
CDR3 protein: CASSPRTVSGTAYGYTF

J gene: TRBJ1-5
D gene: NA
clone size: NA
V gene: TRBV6-5
CDR3 DNA: TGTGCCAGCAAGCCGGAAAGGGGACCCAATCAGCCCCAGCATTTT
CDR3 protein: CASKPERGPNQPQHF

J gene: TRBJ1-6
D gene: TRBD1
clone size: few
V gene: TRBV5-6
CDR3 DNA: TGTGCCAGCAGCTTAACCGGGACAGGGAATTCACCCCTCCACTTT
CDR3 protein: CASSLTGTGNSPLHF

J gene: TRBJ2-1
D gene: NA
clone size: NA
V gene: TRBV14
CDR3 DNA: TGTGCCAGCAGCCGGGGCGGGGCGGGCAATGAGCAGTTCTTC
CDR3 protein: CASSRGGAGNEQFF

J gene: TRBJ1-5
D gene: NA
clone size: NA
V gene: TRBV10-3
CDR3 DNA: TGTGCCATCAGTGAGGACAGTACCAATCAGCCCCAGCATTTT
CDR3 protein: CAISEDSTNQPQHF

J gene: TRBJ1-1
D gene: TRBD1
clone size: NA
V gene: TRBV6-5
CDR3 DNA: TGTGCCAGCGGGACAGGTGAAGCTTTCTTT
CDR3 protein: CASGTGEAFF

J gene: TRBJ1-5
D gene: NA
clone size: NA
V gene: TRBV28
CDR3 DNA: TGTGCCAGCAGTTTGGGGGGGCGAGGAAGCAATCAGCCCCAGCATTTT
CDR3 protein: CASSLGGRGSNQPQHF

J gene: TRBJ2-2
D gene: TRBD2
clone size: NA
V gene: TRBV9
CDR3 DNA: TGTGCCAGCAGCGTAGTGGGCGGGAGGGCCCGGGAGCTGTTTTTT
CDR3 protein: CASSVVGGRARELFF

J gene: TRBJ2-2
D gene: NA
clone size: NA
V gene: TRBV18
CDR3 DNA: TGTGCCAGCTCACCTGGGGGTTACACCGGGGAGCTGTTTTTT
CDR3 protein: CASSPGGYTGELFF